The 27 T cell receptor beta chains listed next were all sequenced from one sample in a study of CXCR3-negative and CXCR3-positive naive CD8 T cells. The study, taken as a whole, reports: Compared with CXCR3-negative naive cells, CXCR3-positive naive cells showed more hydrophobic TRB CDR3s.

Via 5' RACE with UMI labels, TRB cDNA libraries were prepared. Each CDR3 protein gets one entry in TCRdb, which reprocessed the 5' RACE reads and gives no DNA. The sample table includes around 60,000 distinct CDR3 sequences. Their antigens are not known. The sequenced sample was naive CXCR3+ CD8+ T cells from blood. Subset defined: CD45RO-CCR7+CD27+CD95- naive CD8+ T cells expressing CXCR3 (TNR3+). The source of these receptors is a human donor in good health. Some clones in this sample may be carry-over from other donors' samples.

V is TRBV11-2 and J is TRBJ2-7; TCRdb outputs TRBD1, but without DNA this stays unchecked. The germline CDR1 and CDR2 sequences are SGHAT and FQNNGV. There are 13 residues in the CDR3. This CDR3 is CASSFEPPGEQYF.

This chain connects TRBV7-3 to TRBJ1-3; TCRdb selects TRBD1, and the lack of DNA leaves this call unchecked. CDR3 size: 15 residues. Germline values: CDR1 SGHTA, CDR2 FQGTGA. This chain's CDR3 is CASSPGDFGGNTIYF. Together with reference TRBV7-3 and TRBJ1-3, the CDR3 gives the full variable domain: GAGVSQTPSNKVTEKGKYVELRCDPISGHTALYWYRQSLGQGPEFLIYFQGTGAADDSGLPNDRFFAVRPEGSVSTLKIQRTERGDSAVYLCASSPGDFGGNTIYFGEGSWLTVV.

The chain combines TRBV4-3 with TRBJ2-1; as DNA is missing, the TRBD2 call by TCRdb cannot be tested. Germline-derived CDR1 and CDR2 are LGHNA and YSLEER. The CDR3 has 17 residues. The CDR3 sequence: CASSQDPLAGTYNEQFF.

The V gene is TRBV6-2 or TRBV6-3, the J gene TRBJ2-1; TCRdb indicates TRBD1, and absent DNA this call remains unverified. This CDR3 is built from 16 residues. Looked up from germline, CDR1 is MNHEY and CDR2 is SVGEGT. CDR3 amino acids: CASSYPGQGTYNEQFF.

The chain joins TRBV29-1 to TRBJ1-2. This CDR3 is built from 13 residues. The germline CDR1 and CDR2 sequences are SQVTM and ANQGSEA. This CDR3 is CSVLPGTNYGYTF.

This sequence joins TRBV7-9 and TRBJ1-1; lacking DNA, the TRBD1 call made by TCRdb goes unchecked. Germline V CDR1 and CDR2: SEHNR, FQNEAQ (reference sequence). This CDR3 is built from 15 residues. CDR3 loop: CATQRGGAGSTEAFF.

V is TRBV29-1 and J is TRBJ2-2; TCRdb names TRBD1, which stays unverified in the absence of DNA. CDR1 is SQVTM, CDR2 ANQGSEA, per germline. The CDR3 loop spans 14 amino acids. CDR3 region: CSVERDGNTGELFF.

The chain couples TRBV6-2 or TRBV6-3 to TRBJ2-5; absent DNA, TCRdb's TRBD1 call cannot be checked. The CDR3 is 14 residues long. CDR1 is MNHEY, CDR2 SVGEGT, per germline. The CDR3 is CASSTIPGQETQYF.

This rearrangement joins TRBV29-1 to TRBJ2-2; TCRdb indicates TRBD2, and absent DNA this call remains unverified. Looked up from germline, CDR1 is SQVTM and CDR2 is ANQGSEA. This CDR3 spans 16 amino acids. The CDR3: CSVVLAGGDSTGELFF.

The chain joins TRBV7-9 to TRBJ2-7. CDR3 length equals 13 residues. Germline V gene sequence: CDR1 SEHNR, CDR2 FQNEAQ (reference sequence). The CDR3 sequence is CASSLTEIYEQYF.

This chain uses TRBV29-1 with TRBJ2-1; TCRdb outputs TRBD2, but without DNA this stays unchecked. From germline, CDR1 is SQVTM and CDR2 ANQGSEA. This CDR3 is built from 14 residues. CDR3 sequence reads: CSVGLAGGYNEQFF.

The chain joins TRBV28 to TRBJ2-7; TCRdb returns TRBD2, unconfirmable since there is no DNA. CDR3 length equals 14 residues. Germline V gives CDR1 MDHEN, CDR2 SYDVKM. CDR3 in amino acids: CASSPLRNSYEQYF.

J is TRBJ2-2 and V is TRBV11-1; TCRdb returns TRBD1, unconfirmable since there is no DNA. CDR3 size: 16 residues. The germline V gene encodes CDR1 SGHAT and CDR2 FQDESV (reference sequence). The CDR3 loop reads CASSAPTGRLTGELFF.

This chain joins TRBV14 and TRBJ1-4. This CDR3 comprises 13 residues. CDR1 is SGHDN and CDR2 is FVKESK in the germline V gene. CDR3 region: CASSQDLGEKLFF.

This chain joins TRBV20-1 and TRBJ2-2; checking the TCRdb D call of TRBD2 is not possible without DNA. This CDR3 region has 14 residues. Germline assignment: CDR1 DFQATT and CDR2 SNEGSKA (reference sequence). The CDR3 loop is CSAKAGGDTGELFF.

The genes are TRBV4-3 and TRBJ1-5. CDR3 length: 15 amino acids. Germline CDR1 reads LGHNA; CDR2 reads YSLEER. This CDR3 reads CASSPTRISNQPQHF.

V is TRBV4-3 and J is TRBJ1-1; TCRdb picks TRBD1, but there is no DNA to check that call. The CDR3 has 15 residues. CDR1 LGHNA and CDR2 YSLEER come from the germline V gene. CDR3 sequence: CASSHDGRGHTEAFF.

The V and J genes are TRBV7-9 and TRBJ1-1; with no DNA, the TCRdb D assignment of TRBD1 cannot be verified. Germline CDR1 reads SEHNR; CDR2 reads FQNEAQ (reference sequence). This CDR3 has 12 residues. The CDR3 loop is CASRPGYTEAFF. Combining the CDR3 with reference TRBV7-9 and TRBJ1-1 gives the whole variable domain DTGVSQNPRHKITKRGQNVTFRCDPISEHNRLYWYRQTLGQGPEFLTYFQNEAQLEKSRLLSDRFSAERPKGSFSTLEIQRTEQGDSAMYLCASRPGYTEAFFGQGTRLTVV.

The chain employs TRBV12-3 or TRBV12-4 and TRBJ2-7; the D call from TCRdb, TRBD2, cannot be confirmed without DNA. The CDR3 covers 16 residues. The CDR3 here is CASSTLLAGGDYEQYF.

The chain employs TRBV5-1 and TRBJ2-2; TCRdb selects TRBD1, and the lack of DNA leaves this call unchecked. CDR3 length: 13 amino acids. Germline lookup yields CDR1 SGHRS and CDR2 YFSETQ. Here the CDR3 reads CASLGQNTGELFF.

The chain is built from TRBV27 and TRBJ2-7; TCRdb reports TRBD1, a call that lacks DNA to check it against. This CDR3 contains 14 residues. CDR1 is MNHEY, CDR2 SMNVEV, per germline (reference sequence). The CDR3 sequence: CASKDREEAYEQYF.

This chain uses TRBV7-9 with TRBJ2-7. This CDR3 has 13 residues. CDR1 is SEHNR, CDR2 FQNEAQ, per germline (reference sequence). This CDR3 reads CASSGTRDYEQYF.

The V gene is TRBV3-1, the J gene TRBJ2-7; TCRdb reports TRBD1, a call that lacks DNA to check it against. Germline V gene sequence: CDR1 LGHDT, CDR2 YNNKEL (reference sequence). The CDR3 spans 15 residues. CDR3 residues: CASSAGTGNFYEQYF.

The chain combines TRBV7-9 with TRBJ1-5; there is no DNA to check the TCRdb D call of TRBD1. CDR3 length equals 14 residues. CDR1 is SEHNR and CDR2 is FQNEAQ in the germline V gene (reference sequence). CDR3 sequence: CASSAPPTDQPQHF.

The CDR3 here is CASSSPMSAELFF. The chain employs TRBV7-6 and TRBJ2-2. Germline V CDR1 and CDR2: SGHVS, FNYEAQ. The CDR3 loop spans 13 amino acids.

The V call is TRBV18, the J call TRBJ2-1. Germline lookup yields CDR1 KGHSH and CDR2 LQKENI. CDR3 size: 15 residues. The CDR3 sequence: CASSPAGRSYNEQFF. Full variable domain (missing parts from reference TRBV18 and TRBJ2-1): NAGVMQNPRHLVRRRGQEARLRCSPMKGHSHVYWYRQLPEEGLKFMVYLQKENIIDESGMPKERFSAEFPKEGPSILRIQQVVRGDSAAYFCASSPAGRSYNEQFFGPGTRLTVL.

The rearrangement uses TRBV4-2 and TRBJ2-1. The germline V gene encodes CDR1 LGHNA and CDR2 YNFKEQ. The length of the CDR3 is 12 residues. This chain's CDR3 is CASSQDTQEQFF.